Listed below are T cell receptor beta chains from one sample, sequenced in a study of blood T cell repertoires in COVID-19. Using immunoSEQ multiplex PCR, the repertoire was profiled, and TCRdb retains in-frame clones only, with some absent. The sample lists 270,000 or so clones, just under 90% seen once, with around 10% in the top ten. Sequencing was performed on peripheral blood. The receptors here all came from a woman in her twenties or thirties with COVID-19, enrolled during active disease. CDR3s include the opening cysteine and the closing phenylalanine or tryptophan. Fields, in order: D gene, V gene, J gene, clone size, CDR3 DNA, CDR3 protein. The D gene is left open where the match is weak. Rows may omit the clone size; those that give it use once, few, many or a size class.

d_gene: -; v_gene: TRBV12-3/TRBV12-4; j_gene: TRBJ1-6; abundance: -; CDR3nt: TGTGCCAGCAGTCCCCTTTCTTCACCCCTCCACTTT; CDR3aa: CASSPLSSPLHF
d_gene: TRBD1; v_gene: TRBV5-1; j_gene: TRBJ1-6; abundance: -; CDR3nt: TGCGCCAGCAGAACACTTCGAGGGGGCACTAATTCACCCCTCCACTTT; CDR3aa: CASRTLRGGTNSPLHF
d_gene: -; v_gene: TRBV7-9; j_gene: TRBJ2-1; abundance: -; CDR3nt: TGTGCCAGCAGAGCAGGTCCCTTATACAATGAGCAGTTCTTC; CDR3aa: CASRAGPLYNEQFF
d_gene: TRBD1; v_gene: TRBV19; j_gene: TRBJ2-7; abundance: -; CDR3nt: TGTGCCAGTAGTGTACAGGGGGTATACGAGCAGTACTTC; CDR3aa: CASSVQGVYEQYF
d_gene: -; v_gene: TRBV25-1; j_gene: TRBJ1-6; abundance: -; CDR3nt: TGTGCCAGCAGCCCCCGGGGATTAAGCTCCTATAATTCACCCCTCCACTTT; CDR3aa: CASSPRGLSSYNSPLHF
d_gene: -; v_gene: TRBV5-1; j_gene: TRBJ1-2; abundance: -; CDR3nt: TGCGCCAGCAGCTTGGCTGCTAACTATGGCTACACCTTC; CDR3aa: CASSLAANYGYTF
d_gene: -; v_gene: TRBV5-1; j_gene: TRBJ1-1; abundance: -; CDR3nt: TGCGCCAGCAGCCTACTTCAGGGTAGTGGAACTGAAGCTTTCTTT; CDR3aa: CASSLLQGSGTEAFF
d_gene: -; v_gene: TRBV11-2; j_gene: TRBJ1-2; abundance: once; CDR3nt: TGTGCCAGCAGCTTAGTAGGGACGGACTACATCTATGGCTACACCTTC; CDR3aa: CASSLVGTDYIYGYTF
d_gene: -; v_gene: TRBV21-1; j_gene: TRBJ1-1; abundance: -; CDR3nt: TGTGCCAGCAGCAAACCGGGACAGGGTCGACCCTGGAACACTGAAGCTTTCTTT; CDR3aa: CASSKPGQGRPWNTEAFF
d_gene: TRBD1; v_gene: TRBV7-9; j_gene: TRBJ2-2; abundance: -; CDR3nt: TGTGCCAGCGACAGGGCGAACACCGGGGAGCTGTTTTTT; CDR3aa: CASDRANTGELFF
d_gene: -; v_gene: TRBV5-5; j_gene: TRBJ2-7; abundance: -; CDR3nt: TGTGCCAGCAGCCCTAGACCCGGAGGATACGAGCAGTACTTC; CDR3aa: CASSPRPGGYEQYF
d_gene: -; v_gene: TRBV18; j_gene: TRBJ1-6; abundance: -; CDR3nt: TGTGCCAGCTCACCAGGGGGCCATTCACCCCTCCACTTT; CDR3aa: CASSPGGHSPLHF
d_gene: -; v_gene: TRBV6-1; j_gene: TRBJ2-3; abundance: many; CDR3nt: TGTGCCAGCAGTGAGGGTATAGGCGGAAGCACAGATACGCAGTATTTT; CDR3aa: CASSEGIGGSTDTQYF
d_gene: TRBD1; v_gene: TRBV19; j_gene: TRBJ2-7; abundance: -; CDR3nt: TGTGCCAGTAGACCCGCGGGACAGGGATTTGAGCAGTACTTC; CDR3aa: CASRPAGQGFEQYF
d_gene: TRBD1; v_gene: TRBV3-1/TRBV3-2; j_gene: TRBJ1-6; abundance: -; CDR3nt: TGTGCCAGCAGTTCCACAGGGGGAAACAATTCACCCCTCCACTTT; CDR3aa: CASSSTGGNNSPLHF
d_gene: TRBD1; v_gene: TRBV5-4; j_gene: TRBJ1-6; abundance: -; CDR3nt: TGTGCCAGCAGCGACAACAGGGGTAATTCACCCCTCCACTTT; CDR3aa: CASSDNRGNSPLHF
d_gene: TRBD2; v_gene: TRBV7-7; j_gene: TRBJ2-2; abundance: -; CDR3nt: TGTGCCAGCAGCGAGACTAGCGGGGGAGCCGGGGAGCTGTTTTTT; CDR3aa: CASSETSGGAGELFF
d_gene: -; v_gene: TRBV10-2; j_gene: TRBJ2-5; abundance: -; CDR3nt: TGCGCCAGCAGTTCCTCTCCGGGGGAGACCCAGTACTTC; CDR3aa: CASSSSPGETQYF
d_gene: TRBD2; v_gene: TRBV2; j_gene: TRBJ2-3; abundance: -; CDR3nt: TGTGCCAGCAGTTGGCCCCTAGGACTAGCGGGGGCGATAGATACGCAGTATTTT; CDR3aa: CASSWPLGLAGAIDTQYF
d_gene: -; v_gene: TRBV2; j_gene: TRBJ1-2; abundance: -; CDR3nt: TGTGCCACCCATACCCCATTAATCGACGGAGCAATTGGGTATGGCTACACCTTC; CDR3aa: CATHTPLIDGAIGYGYTF
d_gene: -; v_gene: TRBV5-4; j_gene: TRBJ1-2; abundance: -; CDR3nt: TGTGCCAGCAGCTCTGGACTTGCTATAGGCTACACCTTC; CDR3aa: CASSSGLAIGYTF
d_gene: TRBD1; v_gene: TRBV29-1; j_gene: TRBJ2-2; abundance: -; CDR3nt: TGCAGCGCACGGTCGGTACAGGGGAGAGGAACCGGGGAGCTGTTTTTT; CDR3aa: CSARSVQGRGTGELFF
d_gene: TRBD2; v_gene: TRBV30; j_gene: TRBJ2-1; abundance: -; CDR3nt: TGTGCCTGGAGCCGCCTAAATACGTTAGCGGGGGCGGGGAAGACCTACAATGAGCAGTTCTTC; CDR3aa: CAWSRLNTLAGAGKTYNEQFF
d_gene: TRBD2; v_gene: TRBV6-5; j_gene: TRBJ2-1; abundance: -; CDR3nt: TGTGCCAGCTCTCGCGGGGGGACCTACAATGAGCAGTTCTTC; CDR3aa: CASSRGGTYNEQFF
d_gene: TRBD1; v_gene: TRBV27; j_gene: TRBJ1-1; abundance: -; CDR3nt: TGTGCCAGCAACATCGGGACAGGGGGCGGGCTCACTGAAGCTTTCTTT; CDR3aa: CASNIGTGGGLTEAFF
d_gene: -; v_gene: TRBV21-1; j_gene: TRBJ2-7; abundance: -; CDR3nt: TGTGCCAGCGGATGGTTCACCCCCTCAGAGCCTTGCCCTCGGCGGGACGACCCCTACGAGCAGTACTTC; CDR3aa: CASGWFTPSEPCPRRDDPYEQYF
d_gene: TRBD1; v_gene: TRBV6-4; j_gene: TRBJ2-5; abundance: -; CDR3nt: TGTGCCAGCAGTGACAGGGGGCGCGCGGAGACCCAGTACTTC; CDR3aa: CASSDRGRAETQYF
d_gene: -; v_gene: TRBV2; j_gene: TRBJ1-5; abundance: -; CDR3nt: TGTGCCAGCAGTCCCGATTACAGGGTTCAGCCCCAGCATTTT; CDR3aa: CASSPDYRVQPQHF
d_gene: -; v_gene: TRBV3-1/TRBV3-2; j_gene: TRBJ2-7; abundance: -; CDR3nt: TGTGCCAGCAGCCAAGCGACAGCATCGAAGAAGTACTTC; CDR3aa: CASSQATASKKYF
d_gene: -; v_gene: TRBV6-6; j_gene: TRBJ1-5; abundance: -; CDR3nt: TGTGCCAGCAGCCCAGACAGGACTCCCCAGCATTTT; CDR3aa: CASSPDRTPQHF
d_gene: -; v_gene: TRBV13; j_gene: TRBJ1-1; abundance: -; CDR3nt: TGTGCCAGCAGCTTCGGGACAACAAACACTGAAGCTTTCTTT; CDR3aa: CASSFGTTNTEAFF
d_gene: TRBD2; v_gene: TRBV11-2; j_gene: TRBJ2-1; abundance: -; CDR3nt: TGTGCCAGCAGCTCCTCGGGGGGGAGCTCCTACAATGAGCAGTTCTTC; CDR3aa: CASSSSGGSSYNEQFF
d_gene: -; v_gene: TRBV19; j_gene: TRBJ2-1; abundance: -; CDR3nt: TGTGCCAGTAGTATATTTGGCAGAGGAGAGCAGTTCTTC; CDR3aa: CASSIFGRGEQFF
d_gene: -; v_gene: TRBV6-6; j_gene: TRBJ2-2; abundance: -; CDR3nt: TGTGCCAGCAGTTTACGGGGCACCGGGGAGCTGTTTTTT; CDR3aa: CASSLRGTGELFF
d_gene: -; v_gene: TRBV3-1/TRBV3-2; j_gene: TRBJ2-4; abundance: -; CDR3nt: TGTGCCAGCAGCCAACCGGGGGTCTCAAACATTCAGTACTTC; CDR3aa: CASSQPGVSNIQYF
d_gene: TRBD2; v_gene: TRBV13; j_gene: TRBJ2-7; abundance: -; CDR3nt: TGTGCCAGCAGCTTAGAAGGTTCTGCGGGGGTGGACGAGCAGTACTTC; CDR3aa: CASSLEGSAGVDEQYF
d_gene: -; v_gene: TRBV9; j_gene: TRBJ2-1; abundance: once; CDR3nt: TGTGCCAGCAGCGTAGTCGCCTACAATGAGCAGTTCTTC; CDR3aa: CASSVVAYNEQFF
d_gene: TRBD1; v_gene: TRBV6-6; j_gene: TRBJ1-2; abundance: -; CDR3nt: TGTGCCAGCAGTCAGGGGGTTGGCTACACCTTC; CDR3aa: CASSQGVGYTF
d_gene: TRBD1; v_gene: TRBV29-1; j_gene: TRBJ2-7; abundance: -; CDR3nt: TGCAGCGTTGAGGGACAGTCATCCTACGAGCAGTACTTC; CDR3aa: CSVEGQSSYEQYF
d_gene: -; v_gene: TRBV19; j_gene: TRBJ1-4; abundance: -; CDR3nt: TGTGCCAGTAGTATGGGCACATCTAATGAAAAACTGTTTTTT; CDR3aa: CASSMGTSNEKLFF
d_gene: TRBD1; v_gene: TRBV27; j_gene: TRBJ2-1; abundance: -; CDR3nt: TGTGCCAGCAGAAGGGGGCAAATATCCTACAATGAGCAGTTCTTC; CDR3aa: CASRRGQISYNEQFF
d_gene: TRBD1; v_gene: TRBV5-5; j_gene: TRBJ1-1; abundance: -; CDR3nt: TGTGCCAGCAGCTTCGGGACAGGGTCGCCTGAAGCTTTCTTT; CDR3aa: CASSFGTGSPEAFF
d_gene: -; v_gene: TRBV18; j_gene: TRBJ2-7; abundance: few; CDR3nt: TGTGCCAGCTCACCGTCCGGGGGAGCCTACGAGCAGTACTTC; CDR3aa: CASSPSGGAYEQYF
d_gene: -; v_gene: TRBV7-8; j_gene: TRBJ2-5; abundance: few; CDR3nt: TGTGCCAGCAGCACCACCGCAATTACTCGTAAAGAGACCCAGTACTTC; CDR3aa: CASSTTAITRKETQYF
d_gene: TRBD1; v_gene: TRBV6-5; j_gene: TRBJ1-1; abundance: -; CDR3nt: TGTGCCAGCAGTTACGAGGCAGGGGGCAAAGACACTGAAGCTTTCTTT; CDR3aa: CASSYEAGGKDTEAFF
d_gene: -; v_gene: TRBV23-1; j_gene: TRBJ2-4; abundance: -; CDR3nt: TGCGCCAGCAGTCAACGCGGTGGCAGCCTTTTAGCCAAAAACATTCAGTACTTC; CDR3aa: CASSQRGGSLLAKNIQYF
d_gene: TRBD2; v_gene: TRBV3-1/TRBV3-2; j_gene: TRBJ2-1; abundance: -; CDR3nt: TGTGCCAGCAGCCAAGCCCCAGCGGGGGGGCAGATTGAGCAGTTCTTC; CDR3aa: CASSQAPAGGQIEQFF
d_gene: TRBD2; v_gene: TRBV27; j_gene: TRBJ2-5; abundance: -; CDR3nt: TGTGCCAGCAGTCCCTGGACTAGCGGGGGTGGTGAGACCCAGTACTTC; CDR3aa: CASSPWTSGGGETQYF
d_gene: -; v_gene: TRBV9; j_gene: TRBJ1-2; abundance: -; CDR3nt: TGTGCCAGCAGCGAACAGTTTAACTATGGCTACACCTTC; CDR3aa: CASSEQFNYGYTF
d_gene: TRBD1; v_gene: TRBV6-5; j_gene: TRBJ1-2; abundance: -; CDR3nt: TGTGCCAGCAGTTACGACAGGGCTTACTATGGCTACACCTTC; CDR3aa: CASSYDRAYYGYTF
d_gene: -; v_gene: TRBV5-5; j_gene: TRBJ1-1; abundance: -; CDR3nt: TGTGCCAGCACGCCTCTAGGGGACACTGAAGCTTTCTTT; CDR3aa: CASTPLGDTEAFF
d_gene: -; v_gene: TRBV5-4; j_gene: TRBJ2-5; abundance: -; CDR3nt: TGTGCCAGCAGACAGGGAGCGGAAGAGACCCAGTACTTC; CDR3aa: CASRQGAEETQYF
d_gene: -; v_gene: TRBV18; j_gene: TRBJ1-1; abundance: -; CDR3nt: TGTGCCAGCTCACTGCAGGAACACCAAGGCACTGAAGCTTTCTTT; CDR3aa: CASSLQEHQGTEAFF